This TCR beta chain appears in the sequencing data of a study of CXCR3-negative and CXCR3-positive naive CD8 T cells. Notes on the study in general: CXCR3-positive naive cells had more hydrophobic TRB CDR3s than CXCR3-negative naive cells. With respect to TRBV-TRBJ usage, naive CXCR3-negative and CXCR3-positive cells were similar; memory differed.

There are 13 residues in the CDR3. The germline CDR1 and CDR2 sequences are WSHSY and SAAADI. CD45RO-CCR7+CD27+CD95- cells counted as naive CD8+ T cells. The authors made the TRB cDNA libraries by 5' RACE using UMI labels. TCRdb re-analyzed the 5' RACE reads; it lists each CDR3 protein once, without DNA. The sample features 130,000 or so distinct CDR3 sequences, with approximately 0.46% in its top ten. A note on this clonotype: Antigen specificity is unknown.

J is TRBJ2-7 and V is TRBV10-2; TCRdb designates TRBD1, a call that cannot be tested without DNA. Material for sequencing was naive CXCR3- CD8+ T cells from blood. Specified subset: CD45RO-CCR7+CD27+CD95- naive CD8+ T cells lacking CXCR3 (TNR3-). This sequence originates from a human donor in good health. Some clones in this sample may be carry-over from other donors' samples. The chain's CDR3 is CASRDRGVYEQYF.